This T cell receptor (beta chain) was obtained from a study of T cell repertoires in cytomegalovirus infection (dated 2019 in TCRdb). Turning to the overall study: Peptide stimulations targeted recently identified HLA-C-restricted CMV epitopes, whose presentation resists viral immunomodulation, together with well-studied HLA-B-restricted epitopes. The HLA type of each donor mattered for the analysis, because public TCR beta signatures pointed to carriage of CMV infection along with the matching HLA type. The study at large found these results: In both this cohort and an independent cohort of 352 donors, the cumulative frequency of public TCR beta family members distinguished carriers of CMV infection plus the relevant HLA type. The ex vivo response was dominated by HLA-C-restricted CMV-specific TCR beta clonotypes, which also provided the single most frequent clonotype in two of eight donors.

Instrument on record: Illumina HiSeq 1500. Starting from the raw public reads, TCRdb applied fastp trimming at Q25, assembled clones with MiXCR and retained in-frame beta chains. Every CDR3 protein is listed once, alongside the most common genes and DNA of its rows. The sample contains about 830,000 distinct CDR3 sequences, about 31% of them found a single time. The ten most abundant clones make up roughly 12% of the sample. According to the study, the label for this sample's treatment or condition signals: in vitro stimulation with specific CMV peptide epitopes to enrich CMV-specific T cells. As to this clonotype: The target of this receptor is not known. Per-nucleotide qualities are absent, and no much larger clonotype sits a single base away.

Compared with germline, V lacks 8 bases and J lacks 1 base; bases without a gene match: 5. CDR1 and CDR2 were assigned from the germline V gene (reference sequence) as SEHNR and FQNEAQ. Taken from cysteine to phenylalanine, the CDR3 has 14 residues. Only the CDR3 region is kept as DNA, spanning 42 bases read in frame from base 1. Sequencing used cultured CD8+ T cells from PBMCs, obtained from culture after CMV antigen stimulation. The clonotype comes from a human donor in good health (CMV status not recorded). Some clones in this sample may be carry-over from other donors' samples. The chain couples TRBV7-9 to TRBJ2-5, with 9 middle bases fitting TRBD1. The DNA sequence is as follows: TGTGCCAGCCGGGACAGGGTCCGCCAAGAGACCCAGTACTTC. It is translated as CASRDRVRQETQYF.